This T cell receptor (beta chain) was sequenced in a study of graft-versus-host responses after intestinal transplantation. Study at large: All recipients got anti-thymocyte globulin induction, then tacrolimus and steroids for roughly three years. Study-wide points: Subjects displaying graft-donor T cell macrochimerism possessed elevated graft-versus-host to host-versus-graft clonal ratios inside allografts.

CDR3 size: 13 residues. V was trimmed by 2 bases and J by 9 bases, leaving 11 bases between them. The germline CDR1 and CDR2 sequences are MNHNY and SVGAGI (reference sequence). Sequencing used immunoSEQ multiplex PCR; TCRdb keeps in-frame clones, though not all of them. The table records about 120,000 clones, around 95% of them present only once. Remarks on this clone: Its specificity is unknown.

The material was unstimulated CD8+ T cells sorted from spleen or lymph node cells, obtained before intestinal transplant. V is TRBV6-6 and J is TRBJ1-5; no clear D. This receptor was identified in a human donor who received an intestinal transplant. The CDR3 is CASSYAANRPQHF. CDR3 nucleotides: TGTGCCAGCAGTTACGCTGCCAACAGGCCCCAGCATTTT.